The 18 T cell receptor beta chains in this list originate from one sample, sequenced in a study of CD8 T cells in Susac syndrome. RNA was extracted with the RNeasy kit, and a quantity of about 0.45 to 1 ug was reverse transcribed using random hexamers. MiXCR, applied by TCRdb to the immunoSEQ multiplex PCR reads, yields one record per CDR3 protein. The profile covers 95,000 to 150,000 distinct CDR3 sequences, with roughly 94% appearing a single time and 0.25% to 0.3% taken by the ten largest. Sample: CD8+ T cells from PBMCs. These receptors originate from a human donor with Susac syndrome.

The V call is TRBV4-1, the J call TRBJ2-2; D is uncertain. Looked up from germline, CDR1 is MGHRA and CDR2 is YSYEKL. The V and J ends lost 3 bases and 7 bases respectively, with 9 bases between them. The CDR3 covers 13 residues. CDR3 sequence reads: CASSHESRGELFF. The DNA of the CDR3 is TGCGCCAGCAGCCATGAAAGTCGCGGGGAGCTGTTTTTT.

The chain is built from TRBV4-2 and TRBJ2-5; 7 bases are a match to TRBD2. The J segment lost 2 bases and the V segment lost 1 base, leaving 4 bases of the junction unmatched. The germline V gene encodes CDR1 LGHNA and CDR2 YNFKEQ. CDR3 length: 15 residues. The CDR3, as DNA: TGTGCCAGCAGCCAAGGGAACGGGGGGCAAGAGACCCAGTACTTC. This translates into CASSQGNGGQETQYF.

This sequence joins TRBV27 and TRBJ2-7; D unresolved. The CDR3 has 13 residues. Germline CDR1 reads MNHEY; CDR2 reads SMNVEV (reference sequence). Trimming cost V 0 bases and J 3 bases, with 6 bases left between them. Written as DNA, the CDR3 is TGTGCCAGCAGTTTATCGGTAGGCTACGAGCAGTACTTC. Its translation: CASSLSVGYEQYF.

The chain is built from TRBV5-6 and TRBJ1-1; D not certain. Trimming pared 3 bases from V and 1 base from J, leaving 10 bases between. CDR1 is SGHDT, CDR2 YYEEEE, per germline. The CDR3 spans 14 residues. The CDR3 bases are TGTGCCAGCAGCTGGGGTTTGGGGAACACTGAAGCTTTCTTT. Residues: CASSWGLGNTEAFF.

DNA of the CDR3: TGCAGCGTTGAAAGGGGACAGGGCGTAGGGTTCTTC. Translation: CSVERGQGVGFF. This chain links TRBV29-1 with TRBJ2-1; 9 positions agree with TRBD1. CDR1 is SQVTM, CDR2 ANQGSEA, per germline. There are 12 residues in the CDR3. V dropped 2 bases and J dropped 15; count of bases not matched to a gene: 8.

The chain employs TRBV15 and TRBJ2-3; D gene uncertain. Germline V gene lookup returns CDR1 LNHNV and CDR2 YYDKDF (reference sequence). The CDR3 length is 14 residues. The V end was cut by 2 bases, the J end by 0 bases, with 6 bases between. CDR3 region: CATSRISSTDTQYF. The CDR3, as DNA: TGTGCCACCAGCAGAATAAGTAGCACAGATACGCAGTATTTT.

The sample holds a few counts of this clonotype. The junction and the germline gene differ at one end; a read error may be behind it. The chain links TRBV11-2 to TRBJ1-2; D is unclear. The CDR3 totals 13 residues. Germline CDR1 and CDR2: SGHAT and FQNNGV. This chain's CDR3 is CASSLGLNYGYTF. The CDR3 nucleotides are TGTGCCAGCAGTTTAGGGCTGAACTATGGCTACACCTTC.

This chain connects TRBV29-1 to TRBJ2-3; weak D call: TRBD1 (5 bases). V lost 5 bases, J lost 3 bases, and 18 bases lay in between. Germline values: CDR1 SQVTM, CDR2 ANQGSEA. This CDR3 region has 15 residues. The CDR3, as DNA: TGCAGCGTTCCCACCGAGCAGGGATGGACAGATACGCAGTATTTT. Encoded protein: CSVPTEQGWTDTQYF.

Here the CDR3 DNA reads TGTGCCAGTAGTCCCCCCCACACCTTC. Its translation: CASSPPHTF. The V and J genes are TRBV19 and TRBJ1-2; D is ambiguous. The CDR3 contains 9 residues. V dropped 5 bases and J dropped 12 bases, with 7 bases sitting between them. Germline V gene sequence: CDR1 LNHDA, CDR2 SQIVND (reference sequence). The full variable domain, its missing parts supplied by reference TRBV19 and TRBJ1-2, is DGGITQSPKYLFRKEGQNVTLSCEQNLNHDAMYWYRQDPGQGLRLIYYSQIVNDFQKGDIAEGYSVSREKKESFPLTVTSAQKNPTAFYLCASSPPHTFGSGTRLTVV.

A single count supports this clonotype. The chain recombines TRBV4-3 with TRBJ1-1; D may be TRBD1 (5 bases). V was shortened by 4 bases and J by 1 base, with 16 bases between the two germline ends. This CDR3 region has 16 residues. CDR1 and CDR2 from the germline V gene are LGHNA and YSLEER. The CDR3 protein is CASSRGEGIGNTEAFF. The DNA of the CDR3 is TGCGCCAGCAGCCGGGGAGAGGGGATAGGGAACACTGAAGCTTTCTTT.

The chain recombines TRBV5-6 with TRBJ2-7; D is possibly TRBD2 (7 bases). The germline V gene has CDR1 SGHDT and CDR2 YYEEEE. Trimming left V 5 bases short and J 2 bases short, with 14 bases between. The CDR3 loop spans 14 amino acids. The CDR3 protein is CASRNWGGTYEQYF. Here the CDR3 DNA reads TGTGCCAGCAGGAATTGGGGGGGCACCTACGAGCAGTACTTC.

This clonotype was picked up one time. This chain uses TRBV14 with TRBJ2-7; D perhaps matches TRBD2 (6 bases). The ends were cut back, 4 bases at V and 7 bases at J, with 17 bases in the middle. The CDR3 sequence is 14 residues long. Germline V lookup: CDR1 SGHDN, CDR2 FVKESK. The CDR3 protein is CASSLTVGGGEQYF. The CDR3 nucleotides read TGTGCCAGCAGCCTGACCGTAGGAGGAGGGGAGCAGTACTTC. Looking up the rest from reference TRBV14 and TRBJ2-7 gives the full variable domain: EAGVTQFPSHSVIEKGQTVTLRCDPISGHDNLYWYRRVMGKEIKFLLHFVKESKQDESGMPNNRFLAERTGGTYSTLKVQPAELEDSGVYFCASSLTVGGGEQYFGPGTRLTVT.

The genes are TRBV7-9 and TRBJ2-5; D might be TRBD2 (6 bases). Germline lookup yields CDR1 SEHNR and CDR2 FQNEAQ (reference sequence). CDR3 length: 15 amino acids. Trimming removed 3 bases from V and 1 base from J, with 12 bases in between. This CDR3 reads CASSLPTTSQETQYF. CDR3 in DNA: TGTGCCAGCAGCTTGCCCACGACTAGCCAAGAGACCCAGTACTTC.

This clonotype was seen a single time. This chain joins TRBV20-1 and TRBJ1-2, with D possibly matching TRBD1 (6 bases). Trimming stripped 6 bases from V and 4 bases from J, with 18 bases between. This CDR3 is 14 amino acids long. Germline CDR1 and CDR2: DFQATT and SNEGSKA (reference sequence). DNA for the CDR3: TGCAGTGCCCCGACAGGACAGACCTTCTATGGCTACACCTTC. Amino acids: CSAPTGQTFYGYTF.

This sequence joins TRBV7-2 and TRBJ2-5, with a tentative D call TRBD1 (6 bases). Per germline, CDR1 SGHTA and CDR2 FQGNSA. The CDR3 is 16 amino acids. The ends were cut back, 5 bases at V and 5 bases at J, with 21 bases in the middle. The CDR3 sequence is CASSPKLDSGVETQYF. CDR3 coding DNA: TGTGCCAGCAGCCCGAAGCTGGACAGCGGCGTTGAGACCCAGTACTTC.

This chain links TRBV16 with TRBJ2-2, with D hard to call. The CDR3 has 14 residues. The germline V gene encodes CDR1 KGHSY and CDR2 FQNENV. Trimming left V 2 bases short and J 0 bases short, with 4 bases between. The DNA for the CDR3 is TGTGCCAGCAGCCAACATACGAACACCGGGGAGCTGTTTTTT. Translation: CASSQHTNTGELFF. The full variable domain, completed using reference TRBV16 and TRBJ2-2, is GEEVAQTPKHLVRGEGQKAKLYCAPIKGHSYVFWYQQVLKNEFKFLISFQNENVFDETGMPKERFSAKCLPNSPCSLEIQATKLEDSAVYFCASSQHTNTGELFFGEGSRLTVL.

This sequence joins TRBV27 and TRBJ2-1, with D perhaps matching TRBD1 (6 bases). Per the germline V gene, CDR1 is MNHEY and CDR2 is SMNVEV (reference sequence). This CDR3 is 15 amino acids long. Deletions cut 4 bases from V and 3 bases from J, with 13 bases between. DNA for the CDR3: TGTGCCAGCAGTTGGGCAGGGGAAGACTACAATGAGCAGTTCTTC. The encoded protein is CASSWAGEDYNEQFF.

This rearrangement joins TRBV15 to TRBJ2-7; no clear D. Germline loops: CDR1 LNHNV, CDR2 YYDKDF (reference sequence). Trimming stripped 4 bases from V and 6 bases from J, with 10 bases between. The CDR3 is 12 residues long. The DNA of the CDR3 is TGTGCCACCAGCACCTCCTCGGGCGAGCAGTACTTC. Its translation: CATSTSSGEQYF.